This T cell receptor beta chain was recorded in a study of control samples from healthy donors and cancer patients. Here immunoSEQ multiplex PCR was the method, and the copy in TCRdb shows in-frame clones only, minus some. The profile shows approximately 80,000 clones, about 88% of them singletons. This clone was seen a single time. The germline CDR1 and CDR2 sequences are MNHNS and SASEGT. Trimming cost V 2 bases and J 4 bases, with 3 bases left between them. The CDR3 is 12 residues long. The chain recombines TRBV6-1 with TRBJ1-3; D remains ambiguous. The TCR sequence derives from a woman aged 45-59 years in good health. The sample was blood. The CDR3: CASSELGNTIYF. The CDR3 region has the DNA TGTGCCAGCAGTGAACTCGGAAACACCATATATTTT.